What follows are 27 T cell receptor beta chains derived from one specimen sequenced in a study of blood T cell repertoires in COVID-19. Produced via immunoSEQ multiplex PCR; TCRdb's table is partial and in-frame only. The sample shows some 120,000 clones, roughly four fifths of them seen only once. The sequenced sample consisted of peripheral blood. The receptors were sampled from a human donor in a cohort sampled during active COVID-19.

CDR3 sequence: CASSVATSDRVVTYGGYTF. CDR3 coding DNA: TGTGCCAGCAGCGTAGCTACGTCAGACAGGGTAGTGACATATGGTGGCTACACCTTC. The rearrangement uses TRBV9 and TRBJ1-2, with 7 bases lining up with TRBD1. Trimming removed 0 bases from V and 7 bases from J; junction bases left unmatched: 21. This CDR3 comprises 19 residues. The germline CDR1 and CDR2 sequences are SGDLS and YYNGEE.

Only a few counts were recorded for this clone. V is TRBV18 and J is TRBJ1-3; D is unclear. Germline values: CDR1 KGHSH, CDR2 LQKENI. This CDR3 spans 14 amino acids. The V and J ends lost 6 bases and 0 bases respectively, with 9 bases between them. The CDR3: CASSRTFSGNTIYF. The CDR3 coding sequence is TGTGCCAGCTCGCGAACCTTCTCTGGAAACACCATATATTTT.

This rearrangement joins TRBV30 to TRBJ2-7; TRBD1 aligns across 10 bases. CDR3 length: 15 amino acids. The germline CDR1 and CDR2 sequences are GTSNPN and SVGIG (reference sequence). The J segment lost 4 bases and the V segment lost 4 bases, leaving 10 bases of the junction unmatched. CDR3 in amino acids: CAWISPGQGKYEQYF. The CDR3 region has the DNA TGTGCCTGGATTTCCCCGGGACAGGGGAAGTACGAGCAGTACTTC. The full variable domain, with the rest looked up from reference TRBV30 and TRBJ2-7, is SQTIHQWPATLVQPVGSPLSLECTVEGTSNPNLYWYRQAAGRGLQLLFYSVGIGQISSEVPQNLSASRPQDRQFILSSKKLLLSDSGFYLCAWISPGQGKYEQYFGPGTRLTVT.

The V call is TRBV19, the J call TRBJ1-5, with TRBD1 as a possible D gene (5 bases). Deletions cut 6 bases from V and 9 bases from J, with 15 bases between. Germline CDR1 LNHDA, CDR2 SQIVND (reference sequence). The CDR3 sequence is 13 residues long. In DNA, the CDR3 is TGTGCCAGTAGAGGGGCAGGCCCTCCGCCCCAGCATTTT. Amino acid sequence: CASRGAGPPPQHF.

This sequence joins TRBV19 and TRBJ2-5, with 14 bases lining up with TRBD2. The CDR3 contains 16 residues. V gave up 5 bases and J gave up 2 bases; unmatched junction bases: 4. The germline gives CDR1 LNHDA, CDR2 SQIVND (reference sequence). The CDR3 reads CASSLGLAGGQETQYF. In DNA, the CDR3 is TGTGCCAGTAGTCTCGGACTAGCGGGGGGACAAGAGACCCAGTACTTC.

This clone turned up a few times. The genes are TRBV19 and TRBJ2-3; D is perhaps TRBD2 (5 bases). Per the germline V gene, CDR1 is LNHDA and CDR2 is SQIVND (reference sequence). V was clipped by 5 bases and J by 5 bases, with 11 bases between them. CDR3 length: 13 amino acids. The CDR3 DNA reads TGTGCCAGTAGTCCTTGGACTGTAGATACGCAGTATTTT. It yields the protein CASSPWTVDTQYF.

V is TRBV7-9 and J is TRBJ2-2; tentative D call: TRBD2 (6 bases). The germline gives CDR1 SEHNR, CDR2 FQNEAQ (reference sequence). This CDR3 has 16 amino acids. Trimming left V 0 bases short and J 5 bases short, with 13 bases between. CDR3 coding DNA: TGTGCCAGCAGCTTAGCAGGCAGGGCGGGGACCGGGGAGCTGTTTTTT. This sequence encodes CASSLAGRAGTGELFF. The full variable domain, with the rest looked up from reference TRBV7-9 and TRBJ2-2, is DTGVSQNPRHKITKRGQNVTFRCDPISEHNRLYWYRQTLGQGPEFLTYFQNEAQLEKSRLLSDRFSAERPKGSFSTLEIQRTEQGDSAMYLCASSLAGRAGTGELFFGEGSRLTVL.

The CDR3 protein is CASTKPGLASDTQYF. CDR3 nucleotides: TGTGCCAGCACCAAACCGGGACTAGCGTCAGATACGCAGTATTTT. V is TRBV6-5 and J is TRBJ2-3; 10 positions match TRBD2. Trimming at V came to 7 bases and at J to 4 bases, leaving 8 bases not matched to a gene. Germline loops: CDR1 MNHEY, CDR2 SVGAGI. The CDR3 has 15 amino acids.

This clone was seen once. The CDR3 is CASSPEGLSNQPQHF. Here the CDR3 DNA reads TGTGCCAGCTCACCAGAGGGTCTCAGCAATCAGCCCCAGCATTTT. The genes are TRBV18 and TRBJ1-5, with D unclear. This CDR3 is 15 amino acids long. Trimming removed 2 bases from V and 1 base from J, with 9 bases in between. Germline lookup yields CDR1 KGHSH and CDR2 LQKENI.

The V gene is TRBV10-3, the J gene TRBJ1-2; D possibly corresponds to TRBD1 (6 bases). Between the trimmed V and J ends, which lost 4 bases and 8 bases, there was a span of 17 bases. The CDR3 consists of 14 residues. Germline lookup yields CDR1 ENHRY and CDR2 SYGVKD. The CDR3 DNA follows: TGTGCCATCAGTGCGGGACAAACCACGGGAGGCTACACCTTC. It translates to CAISAGQTTGGYTF.

With regard to this clone: A junction end diverges from the germline sequence, so it may reflect a read error. The rearrangement joins TRBV5-1 to TRBJ1-3, with a possible D match to TRBD1 (5 bases). CDR1 and CDR2 (germline): SGHRS, YFSETQ. There are 15 residues in the CDR3. This chain's CDR3 is CASRLDLQDRNTIYF. As DNA, the CDR3 is TGCGCCAGCAGGTTGGATTTACAGGATAGAAACACCATATATTTT.

The DNA for the CDR3 is TGTGCCAGCAGAAGGGAGGGTTCGGAGACCCAGTACTTC. Encoded protein: CASRREGSETQYF. This chain links TRBV12-3 or TRBV12-4 with TRBJ2-5; the match to TRBD2 covers 7 bases. This CDR3 is built from 13 residues. Germline trimming cut 6 bases from V and 5 bases from J; bases unmatched to any gene: 6.

This chain joins TRBV6-6 and TRBJ1-1; D might be TRBD1 (6 bases). This CDR3 spans 15 amino acids. V lost 2 bases and J lost 4, with 14 bases in between. The germline V gene encodes CDR1 MNHNY and CDR2 SVGAGI (reference sequence). As DNA, the CDR3 is TGTGCCAGCAGTTACCGGGCCGGGGGGCCCACTGAAGCTTTCTTT. Its protein is CASSYRAGGPTEAFF.

The genes are TRBV4-1 and TRBJ2-7; the D gene is possibly TRBD1 (6 bases). The CDR3 runs 15 residues. Germline V lookup: CDR1 MGHRA, CDR2 YSYEKL. V gave up 0 bases and J gave up 4 bases, with 13 bases separating them. CDR3: CASSQDWGRGYEQYF. In DNA, the CDR3 is TGCGCCAGCAGCCAAGACTGGGGGCGTGGGTACGAGCAGTACTTC.

J is TRBJ1-3 and V is TRBV9; 7 positions match TRBD1. Germline-derived CDR1 and CDR2 are SGDLS and YYNGEE. The CDR3 is 15 residues long. V lost 0 bases and J lost 4; bases outside the gene matches: 4. CDR3 residues: CASSVEGASGNTIYF. CDR3 nucleotides: TGTGCCAGCAGCGTAGAGGGGGCGTCCGGAAACACCATATATTTT.

A single count supports this clone. The chain has TRBV5-1 and TRBJ2-5; TRBD1 is a possible D gene (5 bases). The CDR3 is 14 residues long. V was cut by 2 bases and J by 5 bases, with 13 bases left in between. Germline CDR1 is SGHRS and CDR2 is YFSETQ. CDR3: CASSLAGMEETQYF. Written as DNA, the CDR3 is TGCGCCAGCAGCTTAGCAGGGATGGAGGAGACCCAGTACTTC.

This clone showed up just a few times. V gene TRBV11-2 combines with J gene TRBJ2-7; 8 bases agree with TRBD1. The CDR3 is 14 amino acids. The V gene end was trimmed by 6 bases and the J gene end by 5 bases; junction bases not matched to a gene: 9. The germline V gene encodes CDR1 SGHAT and CDR2 FQNNGV. CDR3 amino acids: CASSRSGGGDEQYF. The CDR3 DNA is TGTGCCAGCAGTCGATCAGGGGGCGGCGACGAGCAGTACTTC.

In this sample, this clone turned up a few times. The V call is TRBV7-9, the J call TRBJ2-2, with 8 bases aligning to TRBD2. Germline CDR1 reads SEHNR; CDR2 reads FQNEAQ (reference sequence). The CDR3 loop spans 16 amino acids. V was pared by 5 bases and J by 1 base, with 6 bases of the junction left unmatched. CDR3: CASSPQSGGNTGELFF. CDR3 coding DNA: TGTGCCAGCAGCCCCCAGAGCGGGGGGAACACCGGGGAGCTGTTTTTT.

The V and J genes are TRBV11-2 and TRBJ1-1; weak D call: TRBD1 (5 bases). Germline V CDR1 and CDR2: SGHAT, FQNNGV. This CDR3 spans 15 amino acids. V lost 11 bases, J lost 1 base, and 20 bases lay in between. The CDR3 DNA follows: TGTGCCTGCACTTTCAGGGCGCCCGGGAACACTGAAGCTTTCTTT. Protein product: CACTFRAPGNTEAFF.

This clone was observed a handful of times. The chain uses TRBV6-7 and TRBJ1-1; D unclear. TRBV6-7 is classed as an ORF, of uncertain function. This CDR3 has 14 amino acids. V lost 4 bases and J lost 4, with 13 bases in between. In nucleotides, the CDR3 is TGTGCCAGCAGTTCTGAGGGCCTGGGCACTGAAGCTTTCTTT. This encodes CASSSEGLGTEAFF.

This chain joins TRBV5-1 and TRBJ2-7; 10 bases are a match to TRBD2. Germline V lookup: CDR1 SGHRS, CDR2 YFSETQ. Unmatched junction bases numbered 6, after V lost 0 bases and J lost 3 bases. The CDR3 consists of 16 residues. The CDR3 coding sequence is TGCGCCAGCAGCTTGGAGAAGCGGGGGGGCCTCTACGAGCAGTACTTC. Amino acids: CASSLEKRGGLYEQYF.

This clone turned up a few times. J is TRBJ1-5 and V is TRBV19, with TRBD1 as a possible D gene (6 bases). Germline CDR1 LNHDA, CDR2 SQIVND (reference sequence). The CDR3 spans 12 residues. V lost 5 bases and J lost 7, with 9 bases in between. The CDR3 sequence is CASSYREQPQHF. The DNA for the CDR3 is TGTGCCAGTAGTTACAGGGAACAGCCCCAGCATTTT.

The rearrangement joins TRBV2 to TRBJ2-3; D uncertain. V lost 0 bases and J lost 3, with 7 bases in between. The CDR3 is 14 residues long. Germline loops: CDR1 SNHLY, CDR2 FYNNEI. This CDR3 is CASSEARITDTQYF. The CDR3 bases are TGTGCCAGCAGTGAAGCCAGGATAACAGATACGCAGTATTTT.

The chain uses TRBV3-1 (or the pseudogene TRBV3-2) and TRBJ2-3; D ambiguous. Germline-derived CDR1 and CDR2 are LGHDT and YNNKEL (reference sequence). With 2 bases removed from V and 6 bases from J, the gap between germline ends came to 6 bases. This CDR3 has 12 amino acids. The CDR3 is CASSQSRDTQYF. CDR3 bases: TGTGCCAGCAGCCAAAGTCGGGATACGCAGTATTTT.

This rearrangement joins TRBV11-2 to TRBJ1-2; D is perhaps TRBD1 (5 bases). The V and J ends lost 1 base and 8 bases respectively, with 11 bases between them. Germline V gene data show CDR1 as SGHAT and CDR2 as FQNNGV. This CDR3 spans 13 amino acids. This CDR3 reads CASSLAQGIGYTF. DNA of the CDR3: TGTGCCAGCAGCTTAGCCCAGGGAATCGGCTACACCTTC.

This clone appeared many times. This rearrangement joins TRBV4-1 to TRBJ2-7; D is possibly TRBD1 (5 bases). The V gene lost 0 bases and the J gene lost 7 bases, with 16 bases spanning the gap. The CDR3 totals 15 residues. Germline loops: CDR1 MGHRA, CDR2 YSYEKL. The CDR3 loop is CASSQEGQGVGEQYF. CDR3 nucleotides: TGCGCCAGCAGCCAAGAAGGCCAGGGCGTGGGGGAGCAGTACTTC.

This clone showed up just once. V is TRBV27 and J is TRBJ1-1; 7 bases match TRBD1. The CDR3 is 11 amino acids. The ends lost 6 bases at V and 11 bases at J; junction bases unmatched: 6. Germline CDR1 is MNHEY and CDR2 is SMNVEV (reference sequence). CDR3 in amino acids: CASRLDRAAFF. The CDR3 nucleotides read TGTGCCAGCAGACTAGACAGGGCCGCTTTCTTT.